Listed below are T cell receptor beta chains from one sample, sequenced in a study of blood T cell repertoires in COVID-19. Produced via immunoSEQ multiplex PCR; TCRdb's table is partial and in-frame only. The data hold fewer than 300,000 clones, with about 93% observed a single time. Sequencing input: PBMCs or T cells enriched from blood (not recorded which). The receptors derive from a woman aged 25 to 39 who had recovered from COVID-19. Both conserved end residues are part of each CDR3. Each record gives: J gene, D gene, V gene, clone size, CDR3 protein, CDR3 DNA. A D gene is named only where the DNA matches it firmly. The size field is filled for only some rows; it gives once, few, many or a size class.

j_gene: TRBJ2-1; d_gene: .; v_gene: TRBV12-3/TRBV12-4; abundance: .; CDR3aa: CASSPRTEQFF; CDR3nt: TGTGCCAGCAGTCCTAGAACTGAGCAGTTCTTC
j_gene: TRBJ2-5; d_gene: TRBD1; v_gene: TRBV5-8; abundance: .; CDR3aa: CASSVTGGRQETQYF; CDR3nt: TGTGCCAGCAGCGTGACAGGGGGAAGGCAAGAGACCCAGTACTTC
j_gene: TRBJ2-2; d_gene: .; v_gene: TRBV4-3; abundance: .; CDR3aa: CASSQDEFQEVGELFF; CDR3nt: TGCGCCAGCAGCCAAGATGAGTTTCAAGAGGTCGGGGAGCTGTTTTTT
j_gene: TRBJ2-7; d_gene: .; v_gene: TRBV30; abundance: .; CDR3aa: CAWSALGGQEYF; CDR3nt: TGTGCCTGGAGTGCCCTGGGGGGTCAAGAGTACTTC
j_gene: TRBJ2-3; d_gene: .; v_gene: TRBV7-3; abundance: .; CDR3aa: CASSLSPTGVDTQYF; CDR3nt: TGTGCCAGCAGCTTATCCCCCACGGGAGTGGATACGCAGTATTTT
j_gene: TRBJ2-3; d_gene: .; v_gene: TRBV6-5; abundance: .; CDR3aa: CASTSTDTQYF; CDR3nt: TGTGCCAGCACGTCCACAGATACGCAGTATTTT
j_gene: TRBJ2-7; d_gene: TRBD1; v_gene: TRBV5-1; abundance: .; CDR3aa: CASSLAQDRGIYEQYF; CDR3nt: TGCGCCAGCAGCTTGGCGCAGGACAGGGGAATCTACGAGCAGTACTTC
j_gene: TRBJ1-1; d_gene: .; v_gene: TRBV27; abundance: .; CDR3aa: CASSLLSAAGSGTEAFF; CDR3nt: TGTGCCAGCAGTTTGTTGTCGGCGGCTGGGTCAGGGACTGAAGCTTTCTTT
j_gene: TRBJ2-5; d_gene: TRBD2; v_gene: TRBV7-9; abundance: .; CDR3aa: CASSFSSGSEQTQYF; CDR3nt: TGTGCCAGCAGCTTTAGTAGCGGGAGTGAACAGACCCAGTACTTC
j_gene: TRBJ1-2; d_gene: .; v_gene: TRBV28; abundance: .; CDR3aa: CASSLERLGYTF; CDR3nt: TGTGCCAGCAGTTTGGAGCGGCTCGGCTACACCTTC
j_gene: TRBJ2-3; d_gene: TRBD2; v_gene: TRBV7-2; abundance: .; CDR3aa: CASSLVSGSTSTDTQYF; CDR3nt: TGTGCCAGCAGCTTAGTAAGCGGGAGTACTAGCACAGATACGCAGTATTTT
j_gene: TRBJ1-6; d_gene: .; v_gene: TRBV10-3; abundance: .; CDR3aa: CAIADSTNSPLHF; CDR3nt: TGTGCCATAGCAGACAGCACCAATTCACCCCTCCACTTT
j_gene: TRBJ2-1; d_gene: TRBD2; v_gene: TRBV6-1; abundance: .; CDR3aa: CASSELASGSRYEQFF; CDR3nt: TGTGCCAGCAGTGAATTGGCTAGCGGGAGTAGGTATGAGCAGTTCTTC
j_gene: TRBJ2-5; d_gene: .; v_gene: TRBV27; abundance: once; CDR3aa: CASSLTHLGETQYF; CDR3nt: TGTGCCAGCAGTCTCACCCACCTAGGAGAGACCCAGTACTTC
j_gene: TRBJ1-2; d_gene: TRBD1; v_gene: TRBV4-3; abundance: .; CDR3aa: CASSRSGTGGYTF; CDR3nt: TGCGCCAGCAGCCGCTCCGGGACAGGTGGCTACACCTTC
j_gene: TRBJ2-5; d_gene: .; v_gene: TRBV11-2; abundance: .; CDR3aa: CASSLAFSETQYF; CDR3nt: TGTGCCAGCAGCTTAGCTTTCTCTGAGACCCAGTACTTC
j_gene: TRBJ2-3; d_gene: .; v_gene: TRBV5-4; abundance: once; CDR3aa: CASSATGDTQYF; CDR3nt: TGTGCCAGCAGCGCGACTGGAGATACGCAGTATTTT
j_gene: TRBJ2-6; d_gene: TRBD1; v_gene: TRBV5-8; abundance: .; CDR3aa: CASSRDRFISGANVLTF; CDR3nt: TGTGCCAGCAGCCGGGACAGGTTCATCTCTGGGGCCAACGTCCTGACTTTC
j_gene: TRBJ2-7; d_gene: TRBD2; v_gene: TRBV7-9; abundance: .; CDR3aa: CASSWSSGSTYEQYF; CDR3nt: TGTGCCAGCAGTTGGAGCAGCGGGAGCACCTACGAGCAGTACTTC
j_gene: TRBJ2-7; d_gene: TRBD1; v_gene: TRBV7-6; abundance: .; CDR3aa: CASSSRTGITTYEQYF; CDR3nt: TGTGCCAGCAGCTCACGGACAGGAATAACAACCTACGAGCAGTACTTC
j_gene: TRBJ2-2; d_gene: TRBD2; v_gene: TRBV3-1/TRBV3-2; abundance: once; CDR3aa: CASSQSGRALIGELFF; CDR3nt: TGTGCCAGCAGCCAAAGCGGGAGGGCCTTGATCGGGGAGCTGTTTTTT
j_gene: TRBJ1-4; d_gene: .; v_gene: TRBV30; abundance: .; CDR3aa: CAEETIDEKLFF; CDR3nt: TGTGCCGAAGAAACCATAGATGAAAAACTGTTTTTT
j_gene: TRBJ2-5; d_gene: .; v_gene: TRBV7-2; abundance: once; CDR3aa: CASSLASWRETQYF; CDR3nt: TGTGCCAGCAGCTTAGCGTCATGGAGGGAGACCCAGTACTTC
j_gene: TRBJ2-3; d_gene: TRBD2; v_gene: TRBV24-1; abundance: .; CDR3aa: CATAREGTDTQYF; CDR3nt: TGTGCCACCGCCCGGGAGGGGACAGATACGCAGTATTTT
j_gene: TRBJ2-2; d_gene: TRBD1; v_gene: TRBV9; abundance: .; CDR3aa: CASSASTGGESGELFF; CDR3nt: TGTGCCAGCAGCGCCTCGACAGGGGGCGAGTCCGGGGAGCTGTTTTTT